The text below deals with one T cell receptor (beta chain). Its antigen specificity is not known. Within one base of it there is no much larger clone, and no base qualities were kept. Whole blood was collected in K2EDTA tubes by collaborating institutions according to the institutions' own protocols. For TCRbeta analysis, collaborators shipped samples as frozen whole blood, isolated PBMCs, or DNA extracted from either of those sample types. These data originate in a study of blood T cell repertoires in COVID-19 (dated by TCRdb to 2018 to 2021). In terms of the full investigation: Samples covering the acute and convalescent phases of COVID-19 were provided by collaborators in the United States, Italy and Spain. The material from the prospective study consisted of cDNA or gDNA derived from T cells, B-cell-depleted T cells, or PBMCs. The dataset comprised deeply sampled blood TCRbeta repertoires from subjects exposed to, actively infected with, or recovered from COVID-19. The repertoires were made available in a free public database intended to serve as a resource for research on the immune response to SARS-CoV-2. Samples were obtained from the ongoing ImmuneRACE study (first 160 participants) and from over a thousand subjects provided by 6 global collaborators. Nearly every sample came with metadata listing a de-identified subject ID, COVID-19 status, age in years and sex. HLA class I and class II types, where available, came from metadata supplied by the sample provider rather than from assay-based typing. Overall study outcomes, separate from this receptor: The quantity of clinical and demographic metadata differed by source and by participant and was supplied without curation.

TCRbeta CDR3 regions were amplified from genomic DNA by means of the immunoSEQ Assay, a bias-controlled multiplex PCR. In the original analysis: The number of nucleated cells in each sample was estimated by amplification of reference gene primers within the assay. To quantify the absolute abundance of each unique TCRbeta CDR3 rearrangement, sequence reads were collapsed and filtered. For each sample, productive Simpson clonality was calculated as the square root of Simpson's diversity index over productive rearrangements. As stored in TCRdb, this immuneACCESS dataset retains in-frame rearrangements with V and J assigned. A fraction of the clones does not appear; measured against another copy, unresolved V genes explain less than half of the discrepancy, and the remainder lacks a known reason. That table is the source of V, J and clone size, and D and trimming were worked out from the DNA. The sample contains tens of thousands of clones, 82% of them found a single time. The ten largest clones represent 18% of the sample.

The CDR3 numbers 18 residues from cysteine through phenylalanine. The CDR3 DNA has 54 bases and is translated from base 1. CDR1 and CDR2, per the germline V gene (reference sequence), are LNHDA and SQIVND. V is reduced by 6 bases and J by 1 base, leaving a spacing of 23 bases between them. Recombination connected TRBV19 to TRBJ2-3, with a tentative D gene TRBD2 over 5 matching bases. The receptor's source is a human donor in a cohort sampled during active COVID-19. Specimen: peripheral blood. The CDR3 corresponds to CASSLLGSGILGTDTQYF. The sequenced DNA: TGTGCCAGTAGCCTATTGGGTTCGGGGATCCTTGGCACAGATACGCAGTATTTT.